Listed here are 9 T cell receptor beta chains from one sample, sequenced in a study of cytomegalovirus exposure and HLA in healthy donors. TCRdb keeps only in-frame clones here, not all; method: immunoSEQ multiplex PCR. Of about 170,000 clones in the sample, less than 90% were seen once. Sequencing used PBMCs. The receptors stem from a woman under 40 in good health and CMV-seronegative.

This clone was picked up a small number of times. The V call is TRBV7-8, the J call TRBJ1-1; D remains ambiguous. The CDR3 totals 13 residues. Germline assignment: CDR1 SGHVS and CDR2 FQNEAQ. Deletions cut 5 bases from V and 0 bases from J, with 7 bases between. The DNA of the CDR3 is TGTGCCAGCAGCCCACAATTGAACACTGAAGCTTTCTTT. Residues: CASSPQLNTEAFF.

The chain joins TRBV27 to TRBJ1-2; 7 bases are a match to TRBD1. The ends lost 3 bases at V and 7 bases at J; junction bases unmatched: 8. Germline assignment: CDR1 MNHEY and CDR2 SMNVEV (reference sequence). The CDR3 consists of 14 residues. CDR3 residues: CASSLTGLSRGYTF. CDR3 nucleotides: TGTGCCAGCAGTTTGACAGGGCTGAGTCGTGGCTACACCTTC.

V gene TRBV6-1 combines with J gene TRBJ2-6, with a weak D call TRBD1 (6 bases). The germline gives CDR1 MNHNS, CDR2 SASEGT. The CDR3 spans 18 residues. V was pared by 1 base and J by 0 bases, with 13 bases between. The CDR3 sequence is CASSEGQVTLSGANVLTF. In DNA, the CDR3 is TGTGCCAGCAGTGAAGGACAGGTAACGCTCTCTGGGGCCAACGTCCTGACTTTC.

The V and J genes are TRBV11-1 and TRBJ2-7, with 13 bases aligning to TRBD2. Germline V gene sequence: CDR1 SGHAT, CDR2 FQDESV (reference sequence). There are 15 residues in the CDR3. J was trimmed by 2 bases and V by 5 bases; bases with no gene match: 3. The CDR3, as DNA: TGTGCCAGCAGCCTCACTAGCGGGAGGGCCTACGAGCAGTACTTC. Translation: CASSLTSGRAYEQYF.

This chain uses TRBV25-1 with TRBJ2-1, with D maybe TRBD1 (5 bases). The germline V gene encodes CDR1 MGHDK and CDR2 SYGVNS. V was trimmed by 3 bases and J by 2 bases, leaving 8 bases between them. The CDR3 covers 14 residues. CDR3 in amino acids: CASSDRAAYNEQFF. CDR3 nucleotides: TGTGCCAGCAGTGACAGGGCCGCCTACAATGAGCAGTTCTTC.

The table lists this clone with a count of one. V gene TRBV7-2 combines with J gene TRBJ1-5; D uncertain. Per the germline V gene, CDR1 is SGHTA and CDR2 is FQGNSA. The germline V and J ends were trimmed by 1 base and 4 bases, with 5 bases remaining between them. CDR3 length: 13 amino acids. In DNA, the CDR3 is TGTGCCAGCAGCTTAGAGACAAATCAGCCCCAGCATTTT. This translates into CASSLETNQPQHF.

V and J are TRBV9 and TRBJ1-1; D not resolved. The CDR3 totals 13 residues. V was clipped by 1 base and J by 2 bases, with 6 bases between them. CDR1 and CDR2 (germline): SGDLS, YYNGEE. This CDR3 is CASSVTSNTEAFF. The CDR3 nucleotides read TGTGCCAGCAGCGTAACTTCCAACACTGAAGCTTTCTTT. Drawing the rest from reference TRBV9 and TRBJ1-1, the complete variable domain is DSGVTQTPKHLITATGQRVTLRCSPRSGDLSVYWYQQSLDQGLQFLIQYYNGEERAKGNILERFSAQQFPDLHSELNLSSLELGDSALYFCASSVTSNTEAFFGQGTRLTVV.

This clone has ten or more counts. V gene TRBV5-6 combines with J gene TRBJ2-7, with 10 positions matching TRBD1. From germline, CDR1 is SGHDT and CDR2 YYEEEE. The junction had 15 bases not matched to a gene; V was cut back by 4 bases and J by 2 bases. This CDR3 is 18 amino acids long. CDR3 sequence (DNA): TGTGCCAGCAGCCACCGAGGGCGACAGGGGGCCTTGACCTACGAGCAGTACTTC. This codes for CASSHRGRQGALTYEQYF.

The rearrangement joins TRBV9 to TRBJ2-1; 16 nucleotides agree with TRBD2. Germline CDR1 is SGDLS and CDR2 is YYNGEE. The CDR3 runs to 17 residues. V shed 4 bases, J shed 4 bases, and the junction held 5 bases outside the gene matches. The chain's CDR3 is CASSPGTSGGAYNEQFF. In DNA, the CDR3 is TGTGCCAGCAGCCCCGGGACTAGCGGGGGGGCTTACAATGAGCAGTTCTTC.